The rows below give T cell receptor beta chains drawn from one sample of a study of blood T cell repertoires in COVID-19. Data came from immunoSEQ multiplex PCR; TCRdb stores just in-frame clones and leaves some out. The table includes approximately 290,000 clones, around 89% detected once. The sample was peripheral blood. The receptors were sampled from a man younger than 45 with acute or convalescent COVID-19. Both conserved end residues are part of each CDR3. The D gene is left open where the match is weak. Some rows have no size entry. The others give once, few or many, or a class for an expanded clone.

v_gene: TRBV28
abundance: few
d_gene: TRBD2
j_gene: TRBJ2-7
CDR3aa: CASSFRLARRYEQYF
CDR3nt: TGTGCCAGCAGTTTCCGACTAGCGAGGAGGTACGAGCAGTACTTC

v_gene: TRBV24-1
abundance: once
d_gene: TRBD2
j_gene: TRBJ2-1
CDR3aa: CATSDRTSGRAGYEQFF
CDR3nt: TGTGCCACCAGTGATCGGACTAGCGGGAGGGCCGGGTATGAGCAGTTCTTC

v_gene: TRBV27
abundance: NA
d_gene: NA
j_gene: TRBJ1-5
CDR3aa: CASKGGAGQPQHF
CDR3nt: TGTGCCAGCAAGGGGGGGGCAGGGCAGCCCCAGCATTTT

v_gene: TRBV4-1
abundance: NA
d_gene: NA
j_gene: TRBJ1-3
CDR3aa: CASSQDDRLSGNTIYF
CDR3nt: TGCGCCAGCAGCCAGGACGACAGGCTCTCTGGAAACACCATATATTTT

v_gene: TRBV5-8
abundance: NA
d_gene: TRBD2
j_gene: TRBJ2-5
CDR3aa: CASSLGTSGGKETQYF
CDR3nt: TGTGCCAGCAGCTTGGGGACTAGCGGGGGGAAAGAGACCCAGTACTTC

v_gene: TRBV24-1
abundance: once
d_gene: NA
j_gene: TRBJ1-2
CDR3aa: CATSVLDFYGYTF
CDR3nt: TGTGCCACCAGTGTCCTGGACTTTTATGGCTACACCTTC

v_gene: TRBV30
abundance: once
d_gene: NA
j_gene: TRBJ2-1
CDR3aa: CAWSDLGHSYNEQFF
CDR3nt: TGTGCCTGGAGTGATCTGGGCCACTCCTACAATGAGCAGTTCTTC

v_gene: TRBV5-5
abundance: NA
d_gene: NA
j_gene: TRBJ1-2
CDR3aa: CASSFWGDGYTF
CDR3nt: TGTGCCAGCAGCTTTTGGGGCGATGGCTACACCTTC

v_gene: TRBV2
abundance: NA
d_gene: NA
j_gene: TRBJ1-4
CDR3aa: CASSDGPGPEKLFF
CDR3nt: TGTGCCAGCAGTGACGGCCCTGGGCCCGAAAAACTGTTTTTT

v_gene: TRBV7-3
abundance: NA
d_gene: TRBD1
j_gene: TRBJ2-2
CDR3aa: CASSLSTGQGGTGELFF
CDR3nt: TGTGCCAGCAGCTTATCGACAGGGCAGGGCGGAACCGGGGAGCTGTTTTTT

v_gene: TRBV5-5
abundance: NA
d_gene: NA
j_gene: TRBJ1-3
CDR3aa: CASRERGFSSGNTIYF
CDR3nt: TGTGCCAGCAGGGAACGAGGGTTTAGCTCTGGAAACACCATATATTTT

v_gene: TRBV6-1
abundance: NA
d_gene: NA
j_gene: TRBJ1-5
CDR3aa: CASSERHLTDSNQPQHF
CDR3nt: TGTGCCAGCAGTGAACGCCACCTGACAGACTCCAATCAGCCCCAGCATTTT

v_gene: TRBV18
abundance: few
d_gene: NA
j_gene: TRBJ1-1
CDR3aa: CASSPSVRNTEAFF
CDR3nt: TGTGCCAGCTCACCCTCCGTCAGGAACACTGAAGCTTTCTTT

v_gene: TRBV25-1
abundance: NA
d_gene: TRBD1
j_gene: TRBJ1-1
CDR3aa: CASSEGQGTGEAFF
CDR3nt: TGTGCCAGCAGTGAAGGACAGGGAACGGGTGAAGCTTTCTTT

v_gene: TRBV4-2
abundance: NA
d_gene: NA
j_gene: TRBJ2-3
CDR3aa: CASSPEMKAGSTDTQYF
CDR3nt: TGTGCCAGCAGCCCCGAGATGAAGGCGGGAAGCACAGATACGCAGTATTTT

v_gene: TRBV18
abundance: NA
d_gene: TRBD1
j_gene: TRBJ2-3
CDR3aa: CASSPGTANTDTQYF
CDR3nt: TGTGCCAGCTCACCCGGGACAGCGAACACAGATACGCAGTATTTT

v_gene: TRBV5-5
abundance: NA
d_gene: TRBD2
j_gene: TRBJ2-1
CDR3aa: CASSLALLAGGRLNEQFF
CDR3nt: TGTGCCAGCAGCTTGGCTCTACTAGCGGGAGGCCGGTTGAATGAGCAGTTCTTC

v_gene: TRBV3-1/TRBV3-2
abundance: NA
d_gene: NA
j_gene: TRBJ2-7
CDR3aa: CASSQGAGFYEQYF
CDR3nt: TGTGCCAGCAGCCAAGGTGCGGGCTTCTACGAGCAGTACTTC

v_gene: TRBV4-1
abundance: NA
d_gene: TRBD1
j_gene: TRBJ2-6
CDR3aa: CASSPDRGLSGANVLTF
CDR3nt: TGCGCCAGCAGCCCGGACAGGGGGCTATCTGGGGCCAACGTCCTGACTTTC

v_gene: TRBV18
abundance: NA
d_gene: NA
j_gene: TRBJ1-1
CDR3aa: CASGYQENTEAFF
CDR3nt: TGTGCCAGCGGGTACCAGGAGAACACTGAAGCTTTCTTT

v_gene: TRBV19
abundance: few
d_gene: TRBD1
j_gene: TRBJ2-6
CDR3aa: CASSPARQGFAGANVLTF
CDR3nt: TGTGCCAGTAGTCCCGCCCGACAGGGGTTCGCTGGGGCCAACGTCCTGACTTTC